The 17 T cell receptor beta chains presented below share a single source sample, sequenced in a study of post-analysis software for immune sequencing data. Study-wide results and limits: The five TRBV segments detected at higher frequency in patients than in controls included TRBV5-6, TRBV5-1 and TRBV20-1.

No antigen is known for these receptors. Unique molecular identifiers were built into the TCR beta cDNA libraries. One entry per CDR3 protein results from TCRdb running MiXCR on the PCR reads. Of 750,000 to 950,000 distinct CDR3 sequences listed, about half are singletons. The source material was blood. These receptors originate from a girl under 18 with multiple sclerosis.

J is TRBJ2-7 and V is TRBV6-6; 7 bases map to TRBD1. Trimming took 8 bases from V and 4 from J; bases not matched to a gene: 5. Germline loops: CDR1 MNHNY, CDR2 SVGAGI (reference sequence). The CDR3 is made up of 12 amino acids. In DNA, the CDR3 is TGTGCCAGCGGGACAGTTCTATACGAGCAGTACTTC. As protein: CASGTVLYEQYF.

This clonotype was found a few times. This sequence joins TRBV2 and TRBJ2-1; TRBD2 aligns across 10 bases. Germline CDR1 is SNHLY and CDR2 is FYNNEI. Unmatched junction bases numbered 9, after V lost 7 bases and J lost 6 bases. This CDR3 region has 15 residues. The CDR3 coding sequence is TGTGCCAGCATTACCACTAGCGGGAAGGGCAATGAGCAGTTCTTC. Protein product: CASITTSGKGNEQFF.

The sample holds a few counts of this clonotype. This chain uses TRBV6-5 with TRBJ2-7; D gene uncertain. V dropped 7 bases and J dropped 2 bases, with 15 bases sitting between them. The CDR3 is 14 amino acids. The germline gives CDR1 MNHEY, CDR2 SVGAGI. The CDR3 coding sequence is TGTGCCAGCATAGACTTCAACCCTCCCTACGAGCAGTACTTC. Protein sequence: CASIDFNPPYEQYF.

In its sample, this clonotype was seen many times. The chain recombines TRBV7-2 with TRBJ1-1; D gene ambiguous. The length of the CDR3 is 11 residues. With 5 bases removed from V and 4 bases from J, the gap between germline ends came to 5 bases. The germline CDR1 and CDR2 sequences are SGHTA and FQGNSA. CDR3 DNA: TGTGCCAGCAGCGTGGGCACTGAAGCTTTCTTT. It codes for CASSVGTEAFF.

The chain uses TRBV29-1 and TRBJ2-1; perhaps D is TRBD1 or TRBD2 (5 bases each). This CDR3 is built from 16 residues. Germline values: CDR1 SQVTM, CDR2 ANQGSEA. V gave up 0 bases and J gave up 7 bases, with 19 bases separating them. The DNA for the CDR3 is TGCAGCGTTGAAGACCCAGGGAGTTTAAGGCGGAATGAGCAGTTCTTC. Its protein is CSVEDPGSLRRNEQFF.

The rearrangement joins TRBV27 to TRBJ2-3; possibly TRBD1 or TRBD2 for D (5 bases each). This CDR3 is built from 14 residues. Germline V gene lookup returns CDR1 MNHEY and CDR2 SMNVEV (reference sequence). V was trimmed by 6 bases and J by 2 bases, leaving 12 bases between them. CDR3 loop: CASSGTWFTDTQYF. CDR3 coding DNA: TGTGCCAGCAGCGGGACGTGGTTCACAGATACGCAGTATTTT.

The rearrangement links TRBV6-1 to TRBJ1-2; D is ambiguous. This CDR3 is 11 amino acids long. V was cut by 6 bases and J by 8 bases, with 10 bases left in between. Germline values: CDR1 MNHNS, CDR2 SASEGT. CDR3 sequence: CASRAFDGYTF. The CDR3, as DNA: TGTGCCAGCAGGGCCTTTGACGGCTACACCTTC.

This clonotype was observed a handful of times. The chain couples TRBV12-3 or TRBV12-4 to TRBJ2-7; TRBD1 aligns across 7 bases. Trimming cost V 3 bases and J 4 bases; bases outside gene matches: 12. CDR3 length equals 16 residues. The CDR3 is CASSFEDRVRGYEQYF. As DNA, the CDR3 is TGTGCCAGCAGTTTTGAAGACAGGGTACGAGGGTACGAGCAGTACTTC.

V gene TRBV4-2 combines with J gene TRBJ2-4; D tentatively fits TRBD1 or TRBD2 (5 bases each). There are 15 residues in the CDR3. V lost 1 base and J 2 bases, leaving 9 bases between the germline ends. The V gene's germline CDR1 is LGHNA and CDR2 YNFKEQ. The CDR3 is CASSQAPGPKNIQYF. In DNA form, the CDR3 reads TGTGCCAGCAGCCAAGCCCCGGGACCCAAAAACATTCAGTACTTC.

The J gene is TRBJ1-4, the V gene TRBV6-6; 8 bases align to TRBD1. V dropped 6 bases and J dropped 6; count of bases not matched to a gene: 6. Germline V lookup: CDR1 MNHNY, CDR2 SVGAGI (reference sequence). The CDR3 consists of 14 residues. The DNA of the CDR3 is TGTGCCAGCAGCCCCGGGACAGGCCATGAAAAACTGTTTTTT. It codes for CASSPGTGHEKLFF.

The chain is built from TRBV12-3 or TRBV12-4 and TRBJ2-1; 9 bases match TRBD1. Unmatched junction bases numbered 2, after V lost 4 bases and J lost 7 bases. The CDR3 consists of 13 residues. This CDR3 is CASSWDRENEQFF. CDR3 nucleotides: TGTGCCAGCAGTTGGGACAGGGAAAATGAGCAGTTCTTC.

This clonotype occurred a few times. V and J are TRBV5-1 and TRBJ1-2; D is perhaps TRBD1 (6 bases). Trimming removed 0 bases at V and 4 bases at J, with 13 bases between. The CDR3 contains 15 residues. Germline lookup yields CDR1 SGHRS and CDR2 YFSETQ. The CDR3 here is CASSLVDSQGYGYTF. CDR3 DNA: TGCGCCAGCAGCTTGGTGGACAGCCAAGGCTATGGCTACACCTTC.

This clonotype was detected once. V is TRBV12-3 or TRBV12-4 and J is TRBJ2-4; D is tentatively TRBD1 or TRBD2 (5 bases each). The DNA end favors TRBJ2-7, so the J call may be wrong. The CDR3 spans 13 residues. The CDR3, as DNA: TGTGCCAGCAGTCGTGGGGACCAATACGAGCAGTACTTC. Translated, it gives CASSRGDQYEQYF.

The chain carries TRBV20-1 and TRBJ2-3; maybe TRBD2 (5 bases). CDR3 size: 13 residues. V shed 7 bases and J shed 8 bases, with 19 bases lying between them. Per the germline V gene, CDR1 is DFQATT and CDR2 is SNEGSKA (reference sequence). CDR3 DNA sequence: TGCAGTGTTCGCGGCACTGGGAGTGGTACGCAGTATTTT. It encodes CSVRGTGSGTQYF.

The chain is built from TRBV20-1 and TRBJ2-7; 9 positions match TRBD2. J was trimmed by 6 bases and V by 5 bases; bases with no gene match: 11. Germline V CDR1 and CDR2: DFQATT, SNEGSKA (reference sequence). There are 14 residues in the CDR3. The CDR3 region is CSAGREGVGSEQYF. The CDR3 bases are TGCAGTGCTGGGCGGGAGGGAGTAGGGTCCGAGCAGTACTTC.

The chain uses TRBV6-6 and TRBJ1-6, with a tentative D call TRBD1 (6 bases). The length of the CDR3 is 15 residues. Germline loops: CDR1 MNHNY, CDR2 SVGAGI (reference sequence). Trimming shortened V by 7 bases and J by 2 bases, and 12 bases separated the two germline ends. The DNA for the CDR3 is TGTGCCAGCACGGCCGGGGGCACCTATAATTCACCCCTCCACTTT. It yields the protein CASTAGGTYNSPLHF.

For the CDR3, the DNA is TGCGCCAGCAGGAGAGGGGAGGGCACTGAAGCTTTCTTT. Translating gives CASRRGEGTEAFF. The rearrangement links TRBV5-1 to TRBJ1-1; D might be TRBD1 (5 bases). With 5 bases removed from V and 4 bases from J, the gap between germline ends came to 12 bases. This CDR3 spans 13 amino acids. The V gene's germline CDR1 is SGHRS and CDR2 YFSETQ. Using reference TRBV5-1 and TRBJ1-1 for the parts outside the CDR3, the full variable domain is KAGVTQTPRYLIKTRGQQVTLSCSPISGHRSVSWYQQTPGQGLQFLFEYFSETQRNKGNFPGRFSGRQFSNSRSEMNVSTLELGDSALYLCASRRGEGTEAFFGQGTRLTVV.